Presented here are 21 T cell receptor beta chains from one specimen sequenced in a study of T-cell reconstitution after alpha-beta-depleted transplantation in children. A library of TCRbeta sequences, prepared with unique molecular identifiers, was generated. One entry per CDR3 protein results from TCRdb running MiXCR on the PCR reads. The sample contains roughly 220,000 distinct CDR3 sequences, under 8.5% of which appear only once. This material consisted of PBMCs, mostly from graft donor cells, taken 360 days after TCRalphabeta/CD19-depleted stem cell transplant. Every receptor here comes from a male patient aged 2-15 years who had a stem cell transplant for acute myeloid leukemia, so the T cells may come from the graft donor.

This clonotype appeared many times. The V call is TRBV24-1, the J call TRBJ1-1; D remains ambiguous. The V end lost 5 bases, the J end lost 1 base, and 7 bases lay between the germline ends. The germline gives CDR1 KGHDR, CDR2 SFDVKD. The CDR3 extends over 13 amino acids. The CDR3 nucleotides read TGTGCCACCAGTGCAGGACGGAACACTGAAGCTTTCTTT. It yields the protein CATSAGRNTEAFF.

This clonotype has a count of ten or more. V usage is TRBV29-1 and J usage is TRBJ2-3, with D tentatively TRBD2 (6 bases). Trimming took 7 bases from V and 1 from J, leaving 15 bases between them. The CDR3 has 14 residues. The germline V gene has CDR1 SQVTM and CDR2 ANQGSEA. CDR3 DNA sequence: TGCAGCGCGGCGCGGGACTTTCGCACAGATACGCAGTATTTT. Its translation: CSAARDFRTDTQYF.

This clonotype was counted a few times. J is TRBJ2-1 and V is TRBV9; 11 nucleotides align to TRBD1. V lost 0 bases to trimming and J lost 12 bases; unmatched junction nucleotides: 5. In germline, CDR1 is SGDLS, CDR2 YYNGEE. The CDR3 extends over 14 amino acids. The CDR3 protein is CASSVEGQGVTQFF. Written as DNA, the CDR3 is TGTGCCAGCAGCGTAGAGGGACAGGGGGTTACGCAGTTCTTC.

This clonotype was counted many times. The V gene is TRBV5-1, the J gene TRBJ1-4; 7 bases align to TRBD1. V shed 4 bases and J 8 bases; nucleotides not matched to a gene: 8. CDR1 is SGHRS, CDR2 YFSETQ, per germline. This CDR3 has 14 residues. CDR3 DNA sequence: TGCGCCAGCAGCCTCAGACAGGGCGAGGAAAAACTGTTTTTT. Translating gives CASSLRQGEEKLFF.

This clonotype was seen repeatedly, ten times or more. CDR3 protein: CASSVGGIQETQYF. DNA of the CDR3: TGTGCCAGCAGCGTAGGGGGGATCCAAGAGACCCAGTACTTC. The chain combines TRBV9 with TRBJ2-5, with D perhaps given as TRBD1 or TRBD2 (5 bases each). The V end was cut by 0 bases, the J end by 1 base, with 7 bases between. CDR1 is SGDLS and CDR2 is YYNGEE in the germline V gene. CDR3 length equals 14 residues.

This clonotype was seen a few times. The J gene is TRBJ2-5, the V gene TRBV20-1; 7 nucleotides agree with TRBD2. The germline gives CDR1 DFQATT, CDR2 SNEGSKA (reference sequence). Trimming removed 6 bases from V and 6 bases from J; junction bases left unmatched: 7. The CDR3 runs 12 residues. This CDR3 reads CSAMTSRKTQYF. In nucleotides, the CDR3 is TGCAGTGCAATGACTAGCCGGAAGACCCAGTACTTC.

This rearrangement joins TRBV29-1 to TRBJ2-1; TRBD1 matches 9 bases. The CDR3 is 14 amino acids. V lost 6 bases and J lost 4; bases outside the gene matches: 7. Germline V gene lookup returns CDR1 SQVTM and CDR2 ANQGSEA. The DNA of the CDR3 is TGCAGCGTGCTACAGGGGGCCGATTACAATGAGCAGTTCTTC. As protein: CSVLQGADYNEQFF.

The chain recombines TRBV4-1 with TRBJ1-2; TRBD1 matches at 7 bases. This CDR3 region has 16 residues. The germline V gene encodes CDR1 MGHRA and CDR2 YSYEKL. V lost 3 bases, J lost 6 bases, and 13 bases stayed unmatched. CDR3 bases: TGCGCCAGCAGCCATCCTAGACAGGGAAGAGTAGATGGCTACACCTTC. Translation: CASSHPRQGRVDGYTF.

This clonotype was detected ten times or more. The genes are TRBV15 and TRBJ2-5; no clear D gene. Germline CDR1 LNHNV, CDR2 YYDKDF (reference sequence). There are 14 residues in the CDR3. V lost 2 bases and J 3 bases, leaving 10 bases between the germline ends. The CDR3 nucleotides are TGTGCCACCAGCAGATCCAACGGAGAAGAGACCCAGTACTTC. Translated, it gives CATSRSNGEETQYF.

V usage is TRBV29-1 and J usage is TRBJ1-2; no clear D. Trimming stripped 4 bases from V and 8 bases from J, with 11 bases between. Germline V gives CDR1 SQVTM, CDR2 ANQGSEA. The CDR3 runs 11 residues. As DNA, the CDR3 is TGCAGCGTTGGGTCGGTGGAGGGCTACACCTTC. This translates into CSVGSVEGYTF.

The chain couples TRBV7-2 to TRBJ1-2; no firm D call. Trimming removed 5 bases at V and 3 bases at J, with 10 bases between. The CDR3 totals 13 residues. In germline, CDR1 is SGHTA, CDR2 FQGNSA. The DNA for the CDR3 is TGTGCCAGCAGCGTTCCGGCCCACTATGGCTACACCTTC. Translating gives CASSVPAHYGYTF.

The CDR3 DNA reads TGTGCCGTCGGACGGAGAGTTGAAGCTTTCTTT. This encodes CAVGRRVEAFF. The chain is built from TRBV30 and TRBJ1-1; no definite D call. From germline, CDR1 is GTSNPN and CDR2 SVGIG (reference sequence). The CDR3 runs 11 residues. The V end lost 8 bases, the J end lost 7 bases, and 14 bases lay between the germline ends.

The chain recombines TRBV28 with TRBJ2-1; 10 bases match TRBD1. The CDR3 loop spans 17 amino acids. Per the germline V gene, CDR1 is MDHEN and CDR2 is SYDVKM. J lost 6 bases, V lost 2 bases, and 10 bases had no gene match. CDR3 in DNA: TGTGCCAGCAGTTTAGTTTTTGGACAGGGGGGTCTCAATGAGCAGTTCTTC. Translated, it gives CASSLVFGQGGLNEQFF.

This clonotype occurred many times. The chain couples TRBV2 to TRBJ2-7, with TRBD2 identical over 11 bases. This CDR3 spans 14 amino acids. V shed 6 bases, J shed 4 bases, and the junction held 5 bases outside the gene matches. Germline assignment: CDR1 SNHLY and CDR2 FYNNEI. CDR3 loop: CASRGTSGVYEQYF. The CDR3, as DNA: TGTGCCAGCAGGGGGACTAGCGGAGTTTACGAGCAGTACTTC.

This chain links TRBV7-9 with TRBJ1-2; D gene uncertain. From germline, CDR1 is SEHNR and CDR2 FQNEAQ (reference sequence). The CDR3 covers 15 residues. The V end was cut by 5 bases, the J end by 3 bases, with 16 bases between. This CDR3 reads CASSPTPRIDYGYTF. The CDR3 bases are TGTGCCAGCAGCCCAACTCCGCGGATAGACTATGGCTACACCTTC.

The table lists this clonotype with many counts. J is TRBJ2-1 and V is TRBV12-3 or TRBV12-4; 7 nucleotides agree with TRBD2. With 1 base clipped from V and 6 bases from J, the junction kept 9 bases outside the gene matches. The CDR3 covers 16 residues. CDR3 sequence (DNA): TGTGCCAGCAGTTTAGATTCGGGGGGAGGATCCAATGAGCAGTTCTTC. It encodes CASSLDSGGGSNEQFF.

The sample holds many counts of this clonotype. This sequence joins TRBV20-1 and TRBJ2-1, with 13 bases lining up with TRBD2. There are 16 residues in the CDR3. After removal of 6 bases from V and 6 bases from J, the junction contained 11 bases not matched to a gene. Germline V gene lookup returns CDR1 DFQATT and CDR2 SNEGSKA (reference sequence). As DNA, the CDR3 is TGCAGTGCACCCGGGACTAGCGGGGTGGGGTTCAATGAGCAGTTCTTC. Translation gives CSAPGTSGVGFNEQFF.

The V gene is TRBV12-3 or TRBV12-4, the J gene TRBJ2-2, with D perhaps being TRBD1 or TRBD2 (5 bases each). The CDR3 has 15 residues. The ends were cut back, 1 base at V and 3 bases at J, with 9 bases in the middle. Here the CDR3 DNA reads TGTGCCAGCAGTTTAGTTTTGGGGGACACCGGGGAGCTGTTTTTT. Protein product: CASSLVLGDTGELFF.

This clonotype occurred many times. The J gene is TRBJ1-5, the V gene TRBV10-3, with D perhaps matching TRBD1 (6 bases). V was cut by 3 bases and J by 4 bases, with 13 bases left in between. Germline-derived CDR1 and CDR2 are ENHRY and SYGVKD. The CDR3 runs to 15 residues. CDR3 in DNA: TGTGCCATCAGTGAACAACAGGGACAAAATCAGCCCCAGCATTTT. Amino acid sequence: CAISEQQGQNQPQHF.

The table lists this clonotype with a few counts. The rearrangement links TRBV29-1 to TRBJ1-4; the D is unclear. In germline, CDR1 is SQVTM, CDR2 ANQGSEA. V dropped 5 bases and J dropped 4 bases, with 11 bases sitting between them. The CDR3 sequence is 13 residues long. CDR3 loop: CSVCPGDNEKLFF. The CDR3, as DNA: TGCAGCGTTTGTCCGGGAGATAATGAAAAACTGTTTTTT.

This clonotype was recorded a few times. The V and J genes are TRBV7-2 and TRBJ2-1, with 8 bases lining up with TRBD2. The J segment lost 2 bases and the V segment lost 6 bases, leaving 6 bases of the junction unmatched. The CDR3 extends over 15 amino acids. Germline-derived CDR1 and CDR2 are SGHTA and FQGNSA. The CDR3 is CASRSQRGPYNEQFF. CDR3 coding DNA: TGTGCCAGCAGGTCACAGCGGGGGCCCTACAATGAGCAGTTCTTC.